This T cell receptor beta chain is drawn from a study of cytotoxic CD8 clonotypes in ibrutinib-treated CLL. Whole-study findings and limits: Relative to age-matched healthy donors, clonality at baseline was higher, and it tracked circulating CD8+ T-cell counts.

A word on this clone: Its antigen is still unknown.

Clones were sequenced by immunoSEQ multiplex PCR, and TCRdb holds only the in-frame ones, with some missing. The sample yields 150,000 or so clones, more than 75% seen once. The length of the CDR3 is 14 residues. The V end lost 0 bases, the J end lost 8 bases, and 12 bases lay between the germline ends. Germline assignment: CDR1 SGHRS and CDR2 YFSETQ. This TCR was recovered from a human donor with chronic lymphocytic leukemia. Sequenced material: PBMCs, taken after 12 months of ibrutinib treatment. The chain combines TRBV5-1 with TRBJ2-1, with no clear D. The CDR3 loop is CASSLAEATDEQFF. The CDR3 nucleotides are TGCGCCAGCAGCTTGGCCGAGGCTACCGATGAGCAGTTCTTC.